What follows are 20 T cell receptor beta chains derived from one specimen sequenced in a study of blood T cell repertoires in COVID-19. Assay used: immunoSEQ multiplex PCR; TCRdb lists only in-frame clones, some missing. The sample has about 200,000 clones, roughly four fifths seen once. What was sequenced was peripheral blood. Receptor source: a woman in her 40s with acute or convalescent COVID-19.

The chain carries TRBV5-1 and TRBJ2-5; 8 bases match TRBD2. The CDR3 sequence is 15 residues long. J was trimmed by 1 base and V by 0 bases; bases with no gene match: 2. Germline CDR1 SGHRS, CDR2 YFSETQ. This CDR3 reads CASSLVAGSQETQYF. The CDR3 region has the DNA TGCGCCAGCAGCTTGGTAGCGGGGAGCCAAGAGACCCAGTACTTC.

This chain links TRBV6-4 with TRBJ2-7; 8 bases fit TRBD2. The germline V gene has CDR1 MRHNA and CDR2 SNTAGT. The trim removed 6 bases at V and 5 bases at J, leaving 15 bases unmatched. This CDR3 region has 16 residues. The DNA of the CDR3 is TGTGCCAGCAGCCCCCCGGGGGAAGCGGGAGTCAACGAGCAGTACTTC. Translated, it gives CASSPPGEAGVNEQYF.

The V gene is TRBV29-1, the J gene TRBJ2-5, with TRBD2 identical over 13 bases. Germline V gene lookup returns CDR1 SQVTM and CDR2 ANQGSEA. The V segment lost 4 bases and the J segment 5 bases; nucleotides outside the gene matches: 10. The CDR3 is 16 residues long. The CDR3 loop is CSVVPTSGRARETQYF. The CDR3 bases are TGCAGCGTTGTTCCCACTAGCGGGAGGGCCCGGGAGACCCAGTACTTC.

This clone was seen once. The CDR3 DNA is TGTGCCAGTAGTGGCACTTGGACAGGGGTAACCTACGAGCAGTACTTC. This translates into CASSGTWTGVTYEQYF. The rearrangement joins TRBV19 to TRBJ2-7; 9 positions match TRBD1. Per the germline V gene, CDR1 is LNHDA and CDR2 is SQIVND (reference sequence). The CDR3 length is 16 residues. V shed 5 bases and J 2 bases; nucleotides not matched to a gene: 10.

This sequence joins TRBV7-2 and TRBJ2-1; 8 positions match TRBD2. CDR3 length: 16 residues. The ends lost 5 bases at V and 0 bases at J; junction bases unmatched: 6. Germline CDR1 SGHTA, CDR2 FQGNSA. DNA of the CDR3: TGTGCCAGCAGCCCCATAGCGGGAATCTCCTACAATGAGCAGTTCTTC. Its protein product is CASSPIAGISYNEQFF.

The J gene is TRBJ2-5, the V gene TRBV5-1; 7 nucleotides line up with TRBD1. The V gene's germline CDR1 is SGHRS and CDR2 YFSETQ. With V trimmed by 4 bases and J by 4 bases, 16 bases remained unmatched. CDR3 size: 17 residues. CDR3 coding DNA: TGCGCCAGCAGCCCACTCCCGGGACAGCTCAAATCAGAGACCCAGTACTTC. It translates to CASSPLPGQLKSETQYF.

The chain employs TRBV18 and TRBJ2-7; 8 bases are a match to TRBD1. Germline V gene data show CDR1 as KGHSH and CDR2 as LQKENI. The CDR3 has 15 residues. Unmatched junction bases numbered 6, after V lost 3 bases and J lost 2 bases. CDR3 residues: CASSPSGQGAYEQYF. CDR3 nucleotide sequence: TGTGCCAGCTCACCCTCCGGACAGGGAGCCTACGAGCAGTACTTC.

The rearrangement links TRBV5-1 to TRBJ2-3, with 13 bases aligning to TRBD2. This CDR3 has 16 amino acids. The V gene end was trimmed by 3 bases and the J gene end by 2 bases; junction bases not matched to a gene: 3. CDR1 SGHRS and CDR2 YFSETQ come from the germline V gene. This CDR3 reads CASSYGTSGNTDTQYF. The CDR3 DNA reads TGCGCCAGCAGCTATGGGACTAGCGGGAACACAGATACGCAGTATTTT.

This clone was counted a single time. CDR3 nucleotide sequence: TGTGCCAGTAGTCAGGCCGGGGGGGACACTGAAGCTTTCTTT. It specifies CASSQAGGDTEAFF. This chain joins TRBV19 and TRBJ1-1, with a weak D call TRBD1 (5 bases). The CDR3 contains 14 residues. Germline V gene lookup returns CDR1 LNHDA and CDR2 SQIVND (reference sequence). V was trimmed by 5 bases and J by 3 bases, leaving 13 bases between them.

This rearrangement joins TRBV29-1 to TRBJ2-1; 10 nucleotides align to TRBD2. In germline, CDR1 is SQVTM, CDR2 ANQGSEA. The J segment lost 6 bases and the V segment lost 6 bases, leaving 8 bases of the junction unmatched. The CDR3 sequence is 14 residues long. The CDR3 DNA is TGCAGCGTCGAGCCTAGCGGGGGCTTCAATGAGCAGTTCTTC. Amino acid sequence: CSVEPSGGFNEQFF.

This chain uses TRBV10-1 with TRBJ2-2, with a possible D match to TRBD1 (5 bases). The CDR3 spans 14 residues. The ends were cut back, 8 bases at V and 1 base at J, with 11 bases in the middle. Germline V gene sequence: CDR1 WNHNN, CDR2 SYGVQD (reference sequence). CDR3 in amino acids: CASRLDMNTGELFF. CDR3 nucleotides: TGCGCCAGCCGCCTGGACATGAACACCGGGGAGCTGTTTTTT.

This rearrangement joins TRBV11-2 to TRBJ2-7; 7 bases align to TRBD1. The CDR3 extends over 14 amino acids. The V and J ends lost 3 bases and 6 bases, in that order; junction bases with no gene match: 8. CDR1 is SGHAT, CDR2 FQNNGV, per germline. The CDR3 is CASSFQGVDGEQYF. DNA of the CDR3: TGTGCCAGCAGCTTTCAGGGGGTGGATGGCGAGCAGTACTTC. Full variable domain (remainder filled in from reference TRBV11-2 and TRBJ2-7): EAGVAQSPRYKIIEKRQSVAFWCNPISGHATLYWYQQILGQGPKLLIQFQNNGVVDDSQLPKDRFSAERLKGVDSTLKIQPAKLEDSAVYLCASSFQGVDGEQYFGPGTRLTVT.

This clone was observed a few times. Other DNA sequences in this sample translate to the same CDR3. The V gene is TRBV27, the J gene TRBJ1-5, with D maybe TRBD1 (6 bases). Germline V lookup: CDR1 MNHEY, CDR2 SMNVEV (reference sequence). Between the trimmed V and J ends, which lost 6 bases and 4 bases, there was a span of 10 bases. This CDR3 has 13 amino acids. CDR3 nucleotides: TGTGCCAGCAGGACAGGTTCTAATCAGCCCCAGCATTTT. Residues: CASRTGSNQPQHF.

The chain has TRBV10-3 and TRBJ2-7; possible D gene TRBD1, 7 bases. V shed 11 bases and J shed 1 base, with 12 bases lying between them. The CDR3 is 12 residues long. The germline V gene has CDR1 ENHRY and CDR2 SYGVKD. CDR3 nucleotide sequence: TGTGCCTCGCGGGACAGATCCTACGAGCAGTACTTC. It is translated as CASRDRSYEQYF.

This clone has only one observation. This chain uses TRBV4-3 with TRBJ2-2, with 7 bases lining up with TRBD1. V gave up 2 bases and J gave up 3 bases; unmatched junction bases: 3. Germline-derived CDR1 and CDR2 are LGHNA and YSLEER. This CDR3 has 15 residues. This CDR3 is CASSQYDRDTGELFF. CDR3 DNA: TGCGCCAGCAGCCAATATGACAGGGACACCGGGGAGCTGTTTTTT.

The chain's CDR3 is CASSVTSGLGNYGYTF. CDR3 DNA sequence: TGCGCCAGCAGCGTAACAAGCGGGCTGGGGAACTATGGCTACACCTTC. The chain joins TRBV5-1 to TRBJ1-2; D remains ambiguous. Germline V lookup: CDR1 SGHRS, CDR2 YFSETQ. The CDR3 is made up of 16 amino acids. Trimming pared 4 bases from V and 2 bases from J, leaving 18 bases between.

V and J are TRBV7-9 and TRBJ2-7; 10 bases fit TRBD2. The CDR3 runs to 16 residues. V lost 1 base to trimming and J lost 4 bases; unmatched junction nucleotides: 7. Germline V gives CDR1 SEHNR, CDR2 FQNEAQ (reference sequence). The CDR3 sequence is CASSLGRTSGNYEQYF. In DNA form, the CDR3 reads TGTGCCAGCAGCTTAGGGAGGACTAGCGGAAATTACGAGCAGTACTTC.

This chain joins TRBV11-3 and TRBJ2-1; 8 bases map to TRBD1. From germline, CDR1 is SGHNT and CDR2 YENEEA. The length of the CDR3 is 15 residues. Trimming at V came to 5 bases and at J to 8 bases, leaving 11 bases not matched to a gene. The CDR3 reads CASSRGQAGMDEQFF. The CDR3 nucleotides are TGTGCCAGCAGCCGGGGACAGGCCGGTATGGATGAGCAGTTCTTC.

The V and J genes are TRBV3-1 (or the pseudogene TRBV3-2) and TRBJ1-2; 7 nucleotides align to TRBD1. CDR1 is LGHDT and CDR2 is YNNKEL in the germline V gene (reference sequence). Germline trimming cut 6 bases from V and 2 bases from J; bases unmatched to any gene: 6. This CDR3 spans 14 amino acids. This chain's CDR3 is CASRATGANYGYTF. In DNA, the CDR3 is TGTGCCAGCAGGGCCACAGGGGCCAACTATGGCTACACCTTC.

The genes are TRBV19 and TRBJ1-2; no clear D gene. Trimming left V 3 bases short and J 4 bases short, with 9 bases between. The length of the CDR3 is 13 residues. CDR1 is LNHDA and CDR2 is SQIVND in the germline V gene (reference sequence). CDR3 in DNA: TGTGCCAGTAGTATTCGTGAGGGCTATGGCTACACCTTC. Encoded protein: CASSIREGYGYTF.